The present entry profiles one T cell receptor (beta chain) with its context. Trimming took 6 bases from V and 3 from J, leaving 17 bases between them. CDR1 ENHRY and CDR2 SYGVKD come from the germline V gene. The CDR3 extends over 15 amino acids. This sample was taken from a study of cytomegalovirus exposure and HLA in healthy donors. The study ran its PCR with 60 Vbeta and 13 Jbeta primers. Some clones are missing from TCRdb's copy, which holds only in-frame ones; the method was immunoSEQ multiplex PCR. In the table there are fewer than 250,000 clones, about three quarters of which are singletons. The clonotype originates from a young man in good health and CMV-seronegative. Sample: PBMCs. V gene TRBV10-3 combines with J gene TRBJ1-2; D is possibly TRBD1 (6 bases). The CDR3 DNA follows: TGTGCCATCAGCGGCCGAGGGGGAGAGGACTATGGCTACACCTTC. It codes for CAISGRGGEDYGYTF.